This paragraph covers one T cell receptor (beta chain) sequence. Its antigen is unidentified. The germline CDR1 and CDR2 sequences are SGHVS and FNYEAQ. Unmatched junction bases numbered 13, after V lost 7 bases and J lost 7 bases. This CDR3 has 17 amino acids. The donors belonged to the roughly 110-subject validation cohort, separate from the roughly 700-subject first cohort. These data belong to a study of cytomegalovirus exposure and HLA in healthy donors. Across the study: Both the 100 to 150 validation repertoires and the approximately 670 first-cohort repertoires used the same platform, as reported by a later analysis. Study results and caveats: Specific recognition of CMV antigens was confirmed in vitro for a few chains (all CMV-associated). Among TCR sequences, most were rare, though some public TCRs appeared in many donors.

Measured with immunoSEQ multiplex PCR; TCRdb has only the in-frame clones, and not every one. The sample consists of about 130,000 clones, approximately 89% of them appearing once. This rearrangement joins TRBV7-6 to TRBJ2-2; 12 nucleotides align to TRBD1. Material: PBMCs. The TCR comes from a man between 25 and 39 years old in good health and CMV-seronegative. CDR3 sequence: CASTEHLGQGAVGELFF. In nucleotides, the CDR3 is TGTGCCAGCACCGAACATCTGGGACAGGGGGCGGTCGGGGAGCTGTTTTTT.